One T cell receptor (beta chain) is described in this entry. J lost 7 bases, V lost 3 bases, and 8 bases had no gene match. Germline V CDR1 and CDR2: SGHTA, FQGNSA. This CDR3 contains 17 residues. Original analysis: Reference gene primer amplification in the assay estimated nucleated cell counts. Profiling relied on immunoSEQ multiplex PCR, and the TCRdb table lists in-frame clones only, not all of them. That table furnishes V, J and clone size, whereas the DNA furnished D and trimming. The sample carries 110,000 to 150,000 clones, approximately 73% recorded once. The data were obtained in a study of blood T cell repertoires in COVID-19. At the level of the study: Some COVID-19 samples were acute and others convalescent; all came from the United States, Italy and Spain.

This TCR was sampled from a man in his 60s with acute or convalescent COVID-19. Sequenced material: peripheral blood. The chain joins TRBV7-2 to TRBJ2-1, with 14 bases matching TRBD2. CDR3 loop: CASSFGLAGGRRNEQFF. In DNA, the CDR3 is TGTGCCAGCAGCTTTGGACTAGCGGGAGGACGGAGGAATGAGCAGTTCTTC.